What follows is one TCR beta chain and its context. Its antigen remains unidentified. There are no base qualities to consult, and no much larger clone falls within one base. The immunoSEQ Assay, a bias-controlled multiplex PCR, was used to amplify TCRbeta CDR3 regions from genomic DNA. Turning to the authors' computational methods: The number of nucleated cells in each sample was estimated from the amplification of reference gene primers within the assay. Sequence reads were collapsed and filtered to measure the absolute abundance of every unique TCRbeta CDR3 rearrangement. For each sample, productive Simpson clonality was calculated by taking the square root of Simpson's diversity index across productive rearrangements. Sourced from immuneACCESS, this table was stored by TCRdb with only in-frame sequences that have V and J called. A share of the clones is absent; for the studies checked, an unresolved V gene accounts for under half, and the remainder has no known explanation. Clone size and the V and J calls come from that table; the DNA yielded D and trimming. This sample comprises around 81,000 clones, around 86% of them detected only once. The top ten clonotypes cover more than 1.5% of the sample.

This specimen comes from a study of blood T cell repertoires in COVID-19 (dated by TCRdb to about 2020). With respect to the entire study: The collaborator samples originated in the United States, Italy and Spain and spanned the acute and convalescent phases of COVID-19. Samples were obtained from the ongoing ImmuneRACE study (first 160 participants) and from 1,200 or so subjects provided by 6 global collaborators. The dataset comprised deeply sampled blood TCRbeta repertoires from subjects exposed to, actively infected with, or recovered from COVID-19. Where available, HLA class I and class II types were obtained from metadata supplied by the sample provider rather than from assay-based typing. Sample metadata almost always included a de-identified subject ID, COVID-19 status, age in years and sex. The prospective study material was composed of cDNA or gDNA derived from T cells, B-cell-depleted T cells, or PBMCs. The repertoires were released in a freely available public database meant as a resource for research on the immune response to SARS-CoV-2.

Points the paper makes about the study in general: The amount of clinical and demographic metadata varied by source and participant and was provided uncurated.

Whole blood was collected in K2EDTA tubes by collaborating institutions according to the institutions' own protocols. For TCRbeta analysis, collaborators shipped samples as frozen whole blood, isolated PBMCs, or DNA extracted from either of those sample types. Sample: peripheral blood. This clonotype originated in a woman aged 55-69 years with acute or convalescent COVID-19.

The CDR3 has the sequence CAIPGGPGANVLTF. At the DNA level, the sequence is TGTGCCATCCCAGGGGGTCCTGGGGCCAACGTCCTGACTTTC. The rearrangement joined TRBV28 to TRBJ2-6; the junction holds 7 bases that match TRBD1. From a lookup of the germline V gene, CDR1 and CDR2 are MDHEN and SYDVKM. The CDR3 sequence holds 14 residues, the cysteine and phenylalanine included. The read is trimmed to its CDR3 DNA, 42 bases read in frame from base 1. The germline V end is reduced by 10 bases and the J end by 2 bases; junction bases left unmatched: 5. This CDR3, with the reference TRBV28 and TRBJ2-6 proteins standing in past its ends, gives the full variable domain DVKVTQSSRYLVKRTGEKVFLECVQDMDHENMFWYRQDPGLGLRLIYFSYDVKMKEKGDIPEGYSVSREKKERFSLILESASTNQTSMYLCAIPGGPGANVLTFGAGSRLTVL.